A selection of T cell receptor beta chains follows, all from one sample in a study of T cell clonotyping in hematopoietic cell transplantation. Sequencing used immunoSEQ multiplex PCR; TCRdb keeps in-frame clones, though not all of them. This table holds 15,000 to 20,000 clones, more than 75% found once. Sample: PBMCs, taken 100 days after allogeneic stem cell transplant. These receptors were obtained from a male patient aged 60 to 75 who had an allogeneic stem cell transplant from a related donor, so the T cells may come from the graft donor. Some clones in this sample may be carry-over from other donors' samples. CDR3s include the opening cysteine and the closing phenylalanine or tryptophan. D genes are given only for firm matches. Only part of the rows carry a size: once, few, many, or a class if the clone is expanded.

abundance	v_gene	j_gene	d_gene	CDR3aa	CDR3nt
.	TRBV7-2	TRBJ2-7	.	CASSLAETYEQYF	TGTGCCAGCAGCTTAGCGGAGACCTACGAGCAGTACTTC
once	TRBV19	TRBJ2-6	.	CASGAFSGANVLTF	TGTGCCAGTGGAGCTTTCTCTGGGGCCAACGTCCTGACTTTC
.	TRBV30	TRBJ2-7	.	CAWSVKDEQYF	TGTGCCTGGAGTGTAAAGGACGAGCAGTACTTC
.	TRBV5-4	TRBJ2-3	.	CASSLDSSSASTDTQYF	TGTGCCAGCAGCTTGGATTCTAGCAGTGCTAGCACAGATACGCAGTATTTT
.	TRBV7-4	TRBJ1-3	.	CASSPMAGSSGNTIYF	TGTGCCAGCAGCCCCATGGCAGGGAGCTCTGGAAACACCATATATTTT
.	TRBV5-1	TRBJ1-2	TRBD1	CASSSDREGYGYTF	TGCGCCAGCAGCTCCGACAGGGAGGGCTATGGCTACACCTTC
.	TRBV5-6	TRBJ2-2	.	CASRSGTGATGELFF	TGTGCCAGCAGGAGCGGCACGGGAGCTACCGGGGAGCTGTTTTTT
.	TRBV4-1	TRBJ1-2	.	CASSQEGINYGYTF	TGCGCCAGCAGCCAAGAAGGGATAAACTATGGCTACACCTTC
.	TRBV25-1	TRBJ1-1	.	CASSEMGGAGTEAFF	TGTGCCAGCAGTGAGATGGGGGGCGCGGGAACTGAAGCTTTCTTT
.	TRBV6-5	TRBJ2-3	.	CASRSADTQYF	TGTGCCAGCAGGAGCGCAGATACGCAGTATTTT
once	TRBV30	TRBJ2-7	.	CAWGLNRYEQYF	TGTGCCTGGGGCCTTAACCGCTACGAGCAGTACTTC
.	TRBV6-4	TRBJ1-5	.	CASSESVSNQPQHF	TGTGCCAGCAGTGAATCTGTTAGCAATCAGCCCCAGCATTTT
.	TRBV4-2	TRBJ1-1	.	CASSPDAGQASF	TGTGCCAGCAGCCCAGATGCGGGACAAGCGTCTTTT
.	TRBV19	TRBJ2-2	TRBD1	CASSGQGHTGELFF	TGTGCCAGTAGCGGACAGGGACACACCGGGGAGCTGTTTTTT